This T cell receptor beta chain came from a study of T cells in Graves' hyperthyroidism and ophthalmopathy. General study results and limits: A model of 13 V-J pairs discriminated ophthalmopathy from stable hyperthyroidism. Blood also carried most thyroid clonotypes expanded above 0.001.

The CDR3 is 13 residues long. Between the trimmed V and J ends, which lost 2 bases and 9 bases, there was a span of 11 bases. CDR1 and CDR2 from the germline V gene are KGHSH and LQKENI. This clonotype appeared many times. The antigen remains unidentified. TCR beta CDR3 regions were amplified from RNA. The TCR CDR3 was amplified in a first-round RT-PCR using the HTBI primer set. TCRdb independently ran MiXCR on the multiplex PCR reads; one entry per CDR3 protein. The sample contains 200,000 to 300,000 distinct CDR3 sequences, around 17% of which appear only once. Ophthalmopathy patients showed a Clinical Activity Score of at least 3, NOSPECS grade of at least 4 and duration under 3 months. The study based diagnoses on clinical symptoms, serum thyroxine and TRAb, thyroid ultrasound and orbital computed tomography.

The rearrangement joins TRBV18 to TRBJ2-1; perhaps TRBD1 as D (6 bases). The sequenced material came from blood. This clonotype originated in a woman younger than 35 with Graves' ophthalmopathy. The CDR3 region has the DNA TGTGCCAGCTCACCAAACAGGGACGCTGAGCAGTTCTTC. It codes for CASSPNRDAEQFF.